The T cell receptor beta chain described here comes from a study of a mutant IDH1 vaccine in newly diagnosed glioma (dated by TCRdb to about 2021). Broadly, across the study: In the chemotherapy-containing groups, vaccination started alongside temozolomide cycles, whereas in patients who had radiotherapy alone it started 4-6 weeks after radiotherapy. Prior to enrollment, standard therapy consisting of radiotherapy alone, temozolomide alone, or radiochemotherapy with temozolomide had been administered to patients, with the combination being received by most patients. Longitudinal TCRB deep sequencing was done for 25 to 30 treated patients, wherever samples were available for exploratory analyses. Peripheral blood samples were drawn at six visits, namely V03 (baseline), V05, V07, V10, V12 and V13. The week-35 safety follow-up was designated visit V12, and the week-47 end of study was designated visit V13. Of the roughly 34 treated patients, 62.5% were male and about 40% were female, and a mean age of around 40 years was recorded.

Results and caveats for the whole study, not just this receptor: According to the authors, sample limitations meant that analyses of patient blood samples could not be reproduced. Availability determined which PBMC samples were chosen for TCRB deep sequencing. Across multiple MHC alleles, vaccine-induced immune responses were seen in roughly 93% of patients. Pseudoprogression seemed to be unrelated to changes in the top peripheral T cell clonotypes found by TCRB sequencing.

About this clone itself: Which antigen it targets is not known. No clone much larger than this one lies a single base away; base qualities are absent.

Library construction relied on the immunoSEQ multiplex PCR assay. Following the manufacturer's protocol, the hsTCRB Kit was used to amplify rearranged TCR beta chain sequences. Sequencing of TCRB libraries was carried out on an Illumina MiSeq. Regarding the original processing steps: The proprietary platform of the kit vendor was used for demultiplexing, trimming and gene mapping. What TCRdb holds here is the immuneACCESS table cut down to in-frame rearrangements. Part of the clones is not present; checked against another copy, under half of the missing clones reflect an unresolved V gene, and the others are unexplained. That table supplies the V and J calls and clone size; D and trimming were determined from the DNA. The sample table lists tens of thousands of clones, around three quarters of them with a count of one. The biggest ten clones account for 6% to 9.5% of the sample. The sample's time point label, in plain terms: week 35, safety follow-up. A 20-mer mutant IDH1 peptide at 300 micrograms in Montanide made up each vaccine dose, which was injected subcutaneously together with topical imiquimod. Across visits V03 through V10, patients got a total of eight vaccinations, given in weeks 1, 3, 5, 7, 11, 15, 19 and 23. Donors had newly diagnosed WHO grade 3 or 4 IDH1-mutant astrocytomas with loss of nuclear ATRX. The samples were drawn from NOA16, a multicentre, single-arm, open-label phase I trial in Germany that tested a mutant IDH1 peptide vaccine in humans for the first time. Genomic DNA for TCRB sequencing was extracted from EDTA blood using the DNeasy Blood and Tissue Kit.

The source was PBMCs, collected from a glioma patient whose treatment included an IDH1 peptide vaccine. The sequence derives from a man aged 50-59 years with glioma.

CDR3 region: CASSGSQETQYF. The DNA sequence is given as TGCGCCAGCAGCGGGAGTCAAGAGACCCAGTACTTC. Rearrangement joined TRBV10-2 to TRBJ2-5; the D segment could be TRBD2, given 6 matching bases. The germline V gene specifies WSHSY as CDR1 and SAAADI as CDR2. There are 12 amino acids in the CDR3, from cysteine to phenylalanine inclusive. Only CDR3 DNA is held: 36 bases, read in frame from base 1. V drops 6 bases and J drops 2 bases, leaving 7 bases in between.